These 23 T cell receptor beta chains were sequenced from one sample in a study of a mutant IDH1 vaccine in newly diagnosed glioma. Sequencing was performed with immunoSEQ multiplex PCR; in TCRdb, only in-frame clones are kept and a portion is missing. Among about 40,000 clones, over 70% were seen once, and the ten largest hold around 15%. Time point meaning: week 11, during vaccination. With topical imiquimod, each dose of the vaccine consisted of 300 ug of mutant IDH1 20-mer peptide. Antigens of these TCRs are unknown. The sequenced sample was peripheral blood mononuclear cells (PBMCs), obtained from a glioma patient whose treatment included an IDH1 peptide vaccine. Every receptor here comes from a woman in her thirties with glioma. Some clones in this sample may be carry-over from other donors' samples.

By sample fraction, this clone is medium-sized. The chain carries TRBV30 and TRBJ1-3, with 8 nucleotides matching TRBD1. V trimming: 5 bases; J trimming: 4 bases; junction bases outside the gene matches: 16. The germline gives CDR1 GTSNPN, CDR2 SVGIG (reference sequence). CDR3 size: 17 residues. The DNA for the CDR3 is TGTGCCTGGGTTCGGTGGACAGGGAGCCCACCGGGAAACACCATATATTTT. It yields the protein CAWVRWTGSPPGNTIYF.

In this sample, this clone turned up once. The chain has TRBV10-2 and TRBJ2-3; a possible D gene is TRBD2 (5 bases). CDR1 WSHSY and CDR2 SAAADI come from the germline V gene. Trimming removed 2 bases from V and 5 bases from J, with 11 bases in between. The CDR3 extends over 14 amino acids. CDR3: CASSERLAQDTQYF. The DNA of the CDR3 is TGCGCCAGCAGTGAGAGGTTAGCGCAAGATACGCAGTATTTT.

V and J are TRBV5-4 and TRBJ2-5, with 8 positions matching TRBD1. J gave up 1 base and V 4 bases, and 6 bases lay outside the gene matches. Germline V gene lookup returns CDR1 SGHNT and CDR2 YYREEE (reference sequence). The CDR3 extends over 15 amino acids. CDR3 DNA sequence: TGTGCCAGCAGCCGTGTCGGACAGGGCCAAGAGACCCAGTACTTC. Residues: CASSRVGQGQETQYF.

This clone was seen more than once but under ten times. The chain uses TRBV18 and TRBJ2-1; 9 bases line up with TRBD2. This CDR3 contains 15 residues. With 3 bases clipped from V and 11 bases from J, the junction kept 11 bases outside the gene matches. Germline-derived CDR1 and CDR2 are KGHSH and LQKENI. The CDR3 DNA is TGTGCCAGCTCACCGTCCCGACTAGCGGACTATCAGCAGTTCTTC. Amino acids: CASSPSRLADYQQFF.

The rearrangement uses TRBV7-3 and TRBJ1-2, with a tentative D call TRBD1 (5 bases). This CDR3 contains 14 residues. The V end was cut by 0 bases, the J end by 8 bases, with 13 bases between. Germline CDR1 and CDR2: SGHTA and FQGTGA. The CDR3: CASSLTSGQGGYTF. The CDR3 coding sequence is TGTGCCAGCAGCTTAACGTCTGGGCAGGGAGGCTACACCTTC.

The chain recombines TRBV27 with TRBJ2-3; TRBD2 matches at 14 bases. CDR1 and CDR2 (germline): MNHEY, SMNVEV (reference sequence). J was trimmed by 0 bases and V by 3 bases; bases with no gene match: 20. The CDR3 is made up of 23 amino acids. The DNA of the CDR3 is TGTGCCAGCAGTTTGCTACAGGGAAGACTAGCGGGAGGGAGTCGCGAGAGCACAGATACGCAGTATTTT. Translation: CASSLLQGRLAGGSRESTDTQYF.

This clone was seen once. The chain combines TRBV2 with TRBJ1-5; 7 positions agree with TRBD1. The CDR3 covers 14 residues. The trim removed 10 bases at V and 0 bases at J, leaving 6 bases unmatched. The V gene's germline CDR1 is SNHLY and CDR2 FYNNEI. The CDR3 protein is CATTGDYSNQPQHF. DNA for the CDR3: TGTGCCACTACAGGGGATTATAGCAATCAGCCCCAGCATTTT. Full variable domain (outside the CDR3, taken from reference TRBV2 and TRBJ1-5): EPEVTQTPSHQVTQMGQEVILRCVPISNHLYFYWYRQILGQKVEFLVSFYNNEISEKSEIFDDQFSVERPDGSNFTLKIRSTKLEDSAMYFCATTGDYSNQPQHFGDGTRLSIL.

As DNA, the CDR3 is TGTGCCATCAGTGAGTCGGTAAGGAGCGACTACACCTTC. Amino acids: CAISESVRSDYTF. The rearrangement links TRBV10-3 to TRBJ1-2; no clear D gene. The CDR3 loop spans 13 amino acids. V lost 0 bases and J lost 10, with 12 bases in between. From germline, CDR1 is ENHRY and CDR2 SYGVKD.

The chain couples TRBV13 to TRBJ1-2, with 11 bases identical to TRBD1. The ends lost 4 bases at V and 8 bases at J; junction bases unmatched: 6. This CDR3 has 14 amino acids. The germline gives CDR1 PRHDT, CDR2 FYEKMQ (reference sequence). This CDR3 is CASSYGQGARGYTF. The DNA for the CDR3 is TGTGCCAGCAGCTACGGACAGGGGGCGCGCGGCTACACCTTC.

Only one count was recorded for this clone. V usage is TRBV30 and J usage is TRBJ2-7, with 7 bases fitting TRBD2. The V gene end was trimmed by 4 bases and the J gene end by 4 bases; junction bases not matched to a gene: 1. CDR1 is GTSNPN and CDR2 is SVGIG in the germline V gene (reference sequence). This CDR3 has 11 amino acids. The CDR3 region has the DNA TGTGCCTGGACGGGGGGATACGAGCAGTACTTC. This sequence encodes CAWTGGYEQYF.

This rearrangement joins TRBV11-2 to TRBJ2-1; D might be TRBD1 (6 bases). The CDR3 covers 13 residues. V lost 2 bases and J lost 10, with 12 bases in between. Germline V CDR1 and CDR2: SGHAT, FQNNGV. The CDR3 spells CASSLWGLLEQFF. The CDR3 DNA reads TGTGCCAGCAGCTTATGGGGGCTATTGGAGCAGTTCTTC.

The rearrangement joins TRBV23-1 to TRBJ2-7; 8 bases line up with TRBD1. TRBV23-1 is an open reading frame, and its role is uncertain. The CDR3 consists of 18 residues. V dropped 4 bases and J dropped 1; count of bases not matched to a gene: 15. The chain's CDR3 is CASSLPVRDRPTSYEQYF. The CDR3, as DNA: TGCGCCAGCAGTCTTCCGGTGAGGGACAGGCCCACTTCCTACGAGCAGTACTTC.

The gene calls are TRBV27 and TRBJ2-7; 8 bases agree with TRBD2. The CDR3 consists of 16 residues. After removal of 1 base from V and 2 bases from J, the junction contained 7 bases not matched to a gene. The germline CDR1 and CDR2 sequences are MNHEY and SMNVEV (reference sequence). CDR3 residues: CASSLLKSGGAYEQYF. CDR3 in DNA: TGTGCCAGCAGTTTATTGAAGTCGGGGGGGGCCTACGAGCAGTACTTC.

This chain joins TRBV5-1 and TRBJ1-4; 7 bases map to TRBD1. Unmatched junction bases numbered 4, after V lost 4 bases and J lost 4 bases. CDR3 length equals 14 residues. Germline lookup yields CDR1 SGHRS and CDR2 YFSETQ. CDR3: CASSGDSLNEKLFF. The CDR3 nucleotides read TGCGCCAGCAGCGGGGACAGCCTTAATGAAAAACTGTTTTTT.

The chain uses TRBV4-1 and TRBJ2-7, with a possible D match to TRBD2 (6 bases). Per germline, CDR1 MGHRA and CDR2 YSYEKL. The CDR3 contains 15 residues. The ends were cut back, 1 base at V and 2 bases at J, with 12 bases in the middle. The CDR3 loop reads CASSQVWRGTYEQYF. CDR3 DNA: TGCGCCAGCAGCCAAGTTTGGCGGGGAACCTACGAGCAGTACTTC.

The rearrangement joins TRBV5-4 to TRBJ2-2; possibly TRBD1 or TRBD2 for D (6 bases each). Germline loops: CDR1 SGHNT, CDR2 YYREEE (reference sequence). This CDR3 is 13 amino acids long. V shed 4 bases and J shed 4 bases, with 8 bases lying between them. CDR3 amino acids: CASSGGGTGELFF. The DNA of the CDR3 is TGTGCCAGCAGCGGAGGGGGCACCGGGGAGCTGTTTTTT.

The chain uses TRBV5-1 and TRBJ1-1; tentatively, D is TRBD1 (5 bases). The germline V gene encodes CDR1 SGHRS and CDR2 YFSETQ. The CDR3 runs to 12 residues. Trimming took 6 bases from V and 4 from J, leaving 10 bases between them. DNA of the CDR3: TGCGCCAGCAAGGGCGGGGGCACTGAAGCTTTCTTT. Translated: CASKGGGTEAFF.

The V gene is TRBV29-1, the J gene TRBJ2-7; D possibly corresponds to TRBD2 (6 bases). The ends were cut back, 4 bases at V and 2 bases at J, with 15 bases in the middle. The germline CDR1 and CDR2 sequences are SQVTM and ANQGSEA. The CDR3 runs to 14 residues. The CDR3 loop is CSVGGGSPPYEQYF. The CDR3 DNA reads as TGCAGCGTTGGTGGGGGGAGTCCGCCCTACGAGCAGTACTTC.

The V gene is TRBV7-2, the J gene TRBJ2-7; TRBD2 matches at 14 bases. V trimming: 1 base; J trimming: 2 bases; junction bases outside the gene matches: 4. Per the germline V gene, CDR1 is SGHTA and CDR2 is FQGNSA. CDR3 size: 17 residues. DNA for the CDR3: TGTGCCAGCAGCTTAGGACTAGCGGGGGGGCTTACCTACGAGCAGTACTTC. Protein sequence: CASSLGLAGGLTYEQYF.

This clone is medium-sized in the sample. The chain carries TRBV6-1 and TRBJ1-1; no clear D gene. Between the trimmed V and J ends, which lost 10 bases and 3 bases, there was a span of 15 bases. Germline V lookup: CDR1 MNHNS, CDR2 SASEGT. There are 13 residues in the CDR3. CDR3 amino acids: CATQVTGDTEAFF. The CDR3 DNA reads as TGTGCCACCCAGGTCACGGGCGACACTGAAGCTTTCTTT.

The chain joins TRBV7-9 to TRBJ2-7, with D unresolved. CDR1 is SEHNR, CDR2 FQNEAQ, per germline (reference sequence). Trimming removed 5 bases at V and 7 bases at J, with 9 bases between. This CDR3 is 11 amino acids long. CDR3 bases: TGTGCCAGCAGCCGACAAGGGGAGCAGTACTTC. Encoded protein: CASSRQGEQYF.

This sequence joins TRBV4-1 and TRBJ2-7; 13 nucleotides line up with TRBD2. The CDR3 is 20 amino acids. Germline CDR1 is MGHRA and CDR2 is YSYEKL. V shed 4 bases, J shed 7 bases, and the junction held 22 bases outside the gene matches. CDR3 protein: CASSPQGRQRLGTSGDEQYF. The CDR3 DNA reads as TGCGCCAGCAGCCCCCAAGGTCGGCAGCGCCTGGGGACTAGCGGGGATGAGCAGTACTTC.

The J gene is TRBJ1-4, the V gene TRBV7-6; D gene unclear. This CDR3 contains 16 residues. From germline, CDR1 is SGHVS and CDR2 FNYEAQ. V lost 5 bases, J lost 0 bases, and 13 bases lay in between. CDR3 region: CASSPFLGSTNEKLFF. CDR3 coding DNA: TGTGCCAGCAGCCCCTTCTTAGGGTCAACTAATGAAAAACTGTTTTTT. Full variable domain (remainder filled in from reference TRBV7-6 and TRBJ1-4): GAGVSQSPRYKVTKRGQDVALRCDPISGHVSLYWYRQALGQGPEFLTYFNYEAQQDKSGLPNDRFSAERPEGSISTLTIQRTEQRDSAMYRCASSPFLGSTNEKLFFGSGTQLSVL.